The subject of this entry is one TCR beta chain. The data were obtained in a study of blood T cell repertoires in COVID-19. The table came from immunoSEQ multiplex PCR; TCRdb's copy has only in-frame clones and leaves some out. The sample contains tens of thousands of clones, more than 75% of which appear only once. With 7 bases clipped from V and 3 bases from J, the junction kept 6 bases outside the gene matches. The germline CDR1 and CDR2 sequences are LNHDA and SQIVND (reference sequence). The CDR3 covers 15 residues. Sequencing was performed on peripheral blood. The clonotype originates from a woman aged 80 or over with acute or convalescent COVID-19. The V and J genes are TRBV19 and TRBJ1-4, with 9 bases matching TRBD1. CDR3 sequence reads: CASNRGQGANEKLFF. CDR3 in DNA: TGTGCCAGTAACAGGGGGCAGGGGGCTAATGAAAAACTGTTTTTT.